The entry below describes one T cell receptor (beta chain). These data originate in a study of blood T cell repertoires in COVID-19. Measured with immunoSEQ multiplex PCR; TCRdb has only the in-frame clones, and not every one. The sample includes a few hundred thousand clones, 90% to 95% seen only once; the top ten take approximately 1.2%. Participants came from about two dozen US areas, aged roughly 18 to 89 years. This CDR3 contains 14 residues. Trimming cost V 7 bases and J 3 bases, with 14 bases left between them. Per germline, CDR1 SNHLY and CDR2 FYNNEI. The clonotype was recovered from a human donor in a cohort exposed to, infected with or recovered from COVID-19 (not recorded which). The donor label of this sample is uncertain. The rearrangement joins TRBV2 to TRBJ2-3, with TRBD2 as a possible D gene (5 bases). Sample: PBMCs or T cells enriched from blood (not recorded which). The CDR3 is CASNLEGSTDTQYF. The CDR3 coding sequence is TGTGCCAGCAACCTTGAGGGTTCGACAGATACGCAGTATTTT.